This is a list of T cell receptor beta chains from one sample in a study of cytotoxic CD8 clonotypes in ibrutinib-treated CLL. Measured with immunoSEQ multiplex PCR; TCRdb has only the in-frame clones, and not every one. The sample contains about 22,000 clones, nearly 80% of which appear only once. This specimen consisted of PBMCs, obtained before ibrutinib treatment. The receptors were gathered from a human donor with chronic lymphocytic leukemia. Both conserved end residues are part of each CDR3. Fields, in order: D gene, clone size, V gene, J gene, CDR3 DNA, CDR3 protein. The D gene is left open where the match is weak. Size is stated for part of the rows, as once, few or many counts, or as a class when the clone is expanded.

d_gene: .; abundance: .; v_gene: TRBV29-1; j_gene: TRBJ2-1; CDR3nt: TGCAGCGTGGTACCTCCTAGCGTTGGTGAGCAGTTCTTC; CDR3aa: CSVVPPSVGEQFF
d_gene: .; abundance: .; v_gene: TRBV11-2; j_gene: TRBJ2-1; CDR3nt: TGTGCCAGCAGCTTGAATCCCTTCGGGGGCTGGTCCTACAATGAGCAGTTCTTC; CDR3aa: CASSLNPFGGWSYNEQFF
d_gene: .; abundance: few; v_gene: TRBV2; j_gene: TRBJ1-5; CDR3nt: TGTGCCAGCTTGGAAGGGGTTAGTCCAAATCAGCCCCAGCATTTT; CDR3aa: CASLEGVSPNQPQHF
d_gene: TRBD2; abundance: .; v_gene: TRBV7-2; j_gene: TRBJ2-1; CDR3nt: TGTGCCAGCAGCCCTGCCGCGGGAGGCCAGGGTGAGCAGTTCTTC; CDR3aa: CASSPAAGGQGEQFF
d_gene: .; abundance: .; v_gene: TRBV11-2; j_gene: TRBJ1-3; CDR3nt: TGTGCCAGCAGCTTAGAACCGGGACTCCCCCCTGGAAACACCATATATTTT; CDR3aa: CASSLEPGLPPGNTIYF
d_gene: TRBD2; abundance: .; v_gene: TRBV5-1; j_gene: TRBJ2-5; CDR3nt: TGCGCTAGCATCCCGGGGAGCCTAGCGGGAGGAGAGACCCAGTACTTC; CDR3aa: CASIPGSLAGGETQYF
d_gene: TRBD2; abundance: .; v_gene: TRBV2; j_gene: TRBJ2-1; CDR3nt: TGTGCCAGCAGGCTAGCGGGAGGGGACTACAATGAGCAGTTCTTC; CDR3aa: CASRLAGGDYNEQFF
d_gene: .; abundance: .; v_gene: TRBV29-1; j_gene: TRBJ1-1; CDR3nt: TGCAGCGTTGACGTCCAGATGAACACTGAAGCTTTCTTT; CDR3aa: CSVDVQMNTEAFF
d_gene: TRBD1; abundance: .; v_gene: TRBV7-2; j_gene: TRBJ2-1; CDR3nt: TGTGCCAGCAGCCCACAGCGGGACAGGGGGAGGAATGAGCAGTTCTTC; CDR3aa: CASSPQRDRGRNEQFF
d_gene: .; abundance: .; v_gene: TRBV29-1; j_gene: TRBJ1-3; CDR3nt: TGCAGCGTTGAGGTGGGACCGAACTTCTACTCTGGAAACACCATATATTTT; CDR3aa: CSVEVGPNFYSGNTIYF
d_gene: TRBD2; abundance: .; v_gene: TRBV4-2; j_gene: TRBJ2-3; CDR3nt: TGTGCCAGCAGTCGTACTAGCGGGAATTCAGGTGGAGATACGCAGTATTTT; CDR3aa: CASSRTSGNSGGDTQYF
d_gene: TRBD1; abundance: .; v_gene: TRBV10-3; j_gene: TRBJ2-7; CDR3nt: TGTGCCATCAATATATTAGGGACAGGGGGCTTGAGTGAGCAGTACTTC; CDR3aa: CAINILGTGGLSEQYF
d_gene: .; abundance: .; v_gene: TRBV28; j_gene: TRBJ2-1; CDR3nt: TGTGCCAGCAGTTTCTTTGACAATGAGCAGTTCTTC; CDR3aa: CASSFFDNEQFF
d_gene: TRBD2; abundance: .; v_gene: TRBV11-1; j_gene: TRBJ2-1; CDR3nt: TGTGCCAGCAGCTTGGAGCGGGAGGGCAGGGGAGCGCAACAGTTCTTC; CDR3aa: CASSLEREGRGAQQFF
d_gene: TRBD1; abundance: .; v_gene: TRBV5-5; j_gene: TRBJ2-1; CDR3nt: TGTGCCAGCAGCCCGGGACAGGACTCCTACAATGAGCAGTTCTTC; CDR3aa: CASSPGQDSYNEQFF
d_gene: TRBD2; abundance: .; v_gene: TRBV6-5; j_gene: TRBJ2-3; CDR3nt: TGTGCCAGCAGTTACTCGGAGGGACTAGCGGGAGGGACGCAGTATTTT; CDR3aa: CASSYSEGLAGGTQYF
d_gene: .; abundance: few; v_gene: TRBV19; j_gene: TRBJ1-5; CDR3nt: TGTGCCAGTAGTAGGGAGGGCGATCAGCCCCAGCATTTT; CDR3aa: CASSREGDQPQHF
d_gene: TRBD2; abundance: .; v_gene: TRBV2; j_gene: TRBJ2-7; CDR3nt: TGTGCCAGCAGCATCCGGCGGGAGACCTACGAGCAGTACTTC; CDR3aa: CASSIRRETYEQYF
d_gene: TRBD1; abundance: .; v_gene: TRBV5-4; j_gene: TRBJ2-7; CDR3nt: TGTGCCAGCAGCTTGGAGGGACAGGGGGCGTTTTACGAGCAGTACTTC; CDR3aa: CASSLEGQGAFYEQYF
d_gene: TRBD2; abundance: few; v_gene: TRBV7-8; j_gene: TRBJ2-1; CDR3nt: TGTGCCAGCAGCTTAGTGGCTAGCGGGAGCGTCCAGTACAATGAGCAGTTCTTC; CDR3aa: CASSLVASGSVQYNEQFF
d_gene: TRBD1; abundance: .; v_gene: TRBV7-9; j_gene: TRBJ2-3; CDR3nt: TGTGCCAGCAGCTTAGAGGGACAGCACACAGATACGCAGTATTTT; CDR3aa: CASSLEGQHTDTQYF
d_gene: .; abundance: .; v_gene: TRBV27; j_gene: TRBJ2-1; CDR3nt: TGTGCCAGCAGTTTATCGGAGGGGGCCTACAATGAGCAGTTCTTC; CDR3aa: CASSLSEGAYNEQFF
d_gene: .; abundance: once; v_gene: TRBV10-1; j_gene: TRBJ1-4; CDR3nt: TGCGCCAGCAGTGGAAAGAGTGAAAAACTGTTTTTT; CDR3aa: CASSGKSEKLFF
d_gene: TRBD2; abundance: .; v_gene: TRBV19; j_gene: TRBJ2-7; CDR3nt: TGTGCCAGTAGTCTAGGACTAGCGGGAGTTAACGAGCAGTACTTC; CDR3aa: CASSLGLAGVNEQYF
d_gene: TRBD2; abundance: .; v_gene: TRBV19; j_gene: TRBJ2-1; CDR3nt: TGTGCCAGTAGTACGAATAGCGGGAGAAATGAGCAGTTCTTC; CDR3aa: CASSTNSGRNEQFF
d_gene: TRBD1; abundance: .; v_gene: TRBV11-2; j_gene: TRBJ2-4; CDR3nt: TGTGCCAGCATGGCGATTACAGGGGCGCTAGCCAAAAACATTCAGTACTTC; CDR3aa: CASMAITGALAKNIQYF
d_gene: .; abundance: .; v_gene: TRBV5-1; j_gene: TRBJ1-1; CDR3nt: TGCGCCAGCAGCTTTTATGCAGGGGCCCAAAACACTGAAGCTTTCTTT; CDR3aa: CASSFYAGAQNTEAFF
d_gene: .; abundance: .; v_gene: TRBV5-1; j_gene: TRBJ2-5; CDR3nt: TGCGCCAGCAGCTTGGTACTGACAGGAGGTCAAGAGACCCAGTACTTC; CDR3aa: CASSLVLTGGQETQYF
d_gene: .; abundance: .; v_gene: TRBV4-3; j_gene: TRBJ1-4; CDR3nt: TGCGCCAGCAGCCAAGATATAGGTCAGAGTCGAAAACTGTTTTTT; CDR3aa: CASSQDIGQSRKLFF
d_gene: .; abundance: .; v_gene: TRBV30; j_gene: TRBJ1-3; CDR3nt: TGTGCCCACTTAATTGGTGGGCACTCTGGAAACACCATATATTTT; CDR3aa: CAHLIGGHSGNTIYF
d_gene: .; abundance: .; v_gene: TRBV7-3; j_gene: TRBJ2-1; CDR3nt: TGTGCCAGCAGCTTCAACCCAGTACCTCCCTACAATGAGCAGTTCTTC; CDR3aa: CASSFNPVPPYNEQFF
d_gene: TRBD1; abundance: .; v_gene: TRBV28; j_gene: TRBJ2-5; CDR3nt: TGTGCCAGCAGTTTATTAGGGGGCGAGGAGACCCAGTACTTC; CDR3aa: CASSLLGGEETQYF
d_gene: .; abundance: .; v_gene: TRBV18; j_gene: TRBJ2-3; CDR3nt: TGTGCCAGCTCACCACCAGGTGGCGGATCCACAGATACGCAGTATTTT; CDR3aa: CASSPPGGGSTDTQYF
d_gene: TRBD1; abundance: once; v_gene: TRBV5-1; j_gene: TRBJ1-1; CDR3nt: TGCGCCAGCAGTTCAGCCAACAGGGGTTCTAACACTGAAGCTTTCTTT; CDR3aa: CASSSANRGSNTEAFF
d_gene: .; abundance: few; v_gene: TRBV18; j_gene: TRBJ1-5; CDR3nt: TGTGCCAGCTCACCAGAGGGTTTTGAGCCCCAGCATTTT; CDR3aa: CASSPEGFEPQHF
d_gene: .; abundance: .; v_gene: TRBV30; j_gene: TRBJ2-2; CDR3nt: TGTGCCTGGAGTGTACTGTGGGACCCCTCGAACACCGGGGAGCTGTTTTTT; CDR3aa: CAWSVLWDPSNTGELFF
d_gene: .; abundance: .; v_gene: TRBV21-1; j_gene: TRBJ2-2; CDR3nt: TGTGCCAGCAGCAGTTTAGCGGGCCCGACCACCGGGGAGCTGTTTTTT; CDR3aa: CASSSLAGPTTGELFF
d_gene: TRBD1; abundance: .; v_gene: TRBV28; j_gene: TRBJ1-1; CDR3nt: TGTGCCAGTAAGACAGGGACAATCACTGAAGCTTTCTTT; CDR3aa: CASKTGTITEAFF
d_gene: TRBD2; abundance: .; v_gene: TRBV6-1; j_gene: TRBJ2-1; CDR3nt: TGTGCCAGCAGTTTTGAGACTAGCGGGAGAGGGGAGCAGTTCTTC; CDR3aa: CASSFETSGRGEQFF
d_gene: .; abundance: .; v_gene: TRBV30; j_gene: TRBJ2-1; CDR3nt: TGTGCCTGGAGTCCCGGGAGAAACAATGAGCAGTTCTTC; CDR3aa: CAWSPGRNNEQFF
d_gene: .; abundance: .; v_gene: TRBV7-2; j_gene: TRBJ2-3; CDR3nt: TGTGCCTCACGCAAAGGAAGAGGAGATACGCAGTATTTT; CDR3aa: CASRKGRGDTQYF
d_gene: .; abundance: .; v_gene: TRBV6-5; j_gene: TRBJ2-3; CDR3nt: TGTGCCAGCAAGGGGCTTGTGTCAGATACGCAGTATTTT; CDR3aa: CASKGLVSDTQYF
d_gene: .; abundance: .; v_gene: TRBV11-2; j_gene: TRBJ2-1; CDR3nt: TGTGCCAGCAGCCGCCCCATTTACAATGAGCAGTTCTTC; CDR3aa: CASSRPIYNEQFF